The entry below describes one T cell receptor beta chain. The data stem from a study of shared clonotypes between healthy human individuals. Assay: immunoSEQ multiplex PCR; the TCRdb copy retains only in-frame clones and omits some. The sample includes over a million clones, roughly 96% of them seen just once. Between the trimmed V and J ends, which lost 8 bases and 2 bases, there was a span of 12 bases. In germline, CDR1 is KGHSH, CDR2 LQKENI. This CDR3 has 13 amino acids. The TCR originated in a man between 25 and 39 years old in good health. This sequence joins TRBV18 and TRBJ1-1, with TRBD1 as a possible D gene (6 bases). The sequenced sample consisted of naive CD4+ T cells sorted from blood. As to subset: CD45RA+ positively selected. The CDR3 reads CASLSQGNTEAFF. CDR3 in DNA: TGTGCCAGCCTATCACAGGGAAACACTGAAGCTTTCTTT.